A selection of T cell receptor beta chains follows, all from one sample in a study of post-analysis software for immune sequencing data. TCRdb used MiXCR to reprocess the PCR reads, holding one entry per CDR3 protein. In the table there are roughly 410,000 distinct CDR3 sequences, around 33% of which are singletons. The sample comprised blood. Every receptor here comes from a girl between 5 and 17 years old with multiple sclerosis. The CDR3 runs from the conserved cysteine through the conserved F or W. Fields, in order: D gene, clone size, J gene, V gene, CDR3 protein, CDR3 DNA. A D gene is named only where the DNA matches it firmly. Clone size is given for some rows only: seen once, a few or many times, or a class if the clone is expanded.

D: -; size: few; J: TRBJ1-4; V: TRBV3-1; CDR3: CASSRDTEKLFF; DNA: TGTGCCAGCAGCCGGGACACTGAAAAACTGTTTTTT
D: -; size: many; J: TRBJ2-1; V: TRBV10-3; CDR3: CAISAGGAPKYEQFF; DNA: TGTGCCATCAGTGCCGGCGGGGCCCCGAAGTATGAGCAGTTCTTC
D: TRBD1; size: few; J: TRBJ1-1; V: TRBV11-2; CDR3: CASSLGPQGDTEAFF; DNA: TGTGCCAGCAGCTTAGGGCCACAGGGGGACACTGAAGCTTTCTTT
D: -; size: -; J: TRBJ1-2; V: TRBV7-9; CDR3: CASSPGEGNYGYTF; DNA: TGTGCCAGCAGCCCCGGAGAGGGAAACTATGGCTACACCTTC
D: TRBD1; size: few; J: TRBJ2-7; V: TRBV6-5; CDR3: CASGYRGRRIYEQYF; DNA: TGTGCCAGCGGATACAGGGGGCGAAGGATCTACGAGCAGTACTTC
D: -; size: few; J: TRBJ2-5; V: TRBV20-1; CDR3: CSADPGGRETQYF; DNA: TGCAGTGCCGACCCAGGGGGGCGAGAGACCCAGTACTTC
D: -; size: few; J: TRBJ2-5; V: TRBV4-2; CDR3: CASSRGDTEYQETQYF; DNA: TGTGCCAGCAGCCGGGGAGACACAGAGTACCAAGAGACCCAGTACTTC
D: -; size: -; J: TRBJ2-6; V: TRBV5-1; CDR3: CASSIGISGANVLTF; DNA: TGCGCCAGTTCGATAGGGATCTCTGGGGCCAACGTCCTGACTTTC
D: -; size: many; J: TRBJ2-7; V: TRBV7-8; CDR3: CASSHRLDTYEQYF; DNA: TGTGCCAGCAGCCATCGTCTAGATACCTACGAGCAGTACTTC
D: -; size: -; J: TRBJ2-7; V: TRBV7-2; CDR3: CASSFRGGSSYEQYF; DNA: TGTGCCAGCAGCTTTAGGGGGGGATCCTCCTACGAGCAGTACTTC
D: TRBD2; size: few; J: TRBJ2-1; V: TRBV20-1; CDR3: CSASGGATGVNEQFF; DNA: TGCAGTGCTAGCGGGGGGGCGACCGGGGTCAATGAGCAGTTCTTC
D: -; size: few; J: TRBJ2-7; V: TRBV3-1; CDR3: CASSQDRRSDLGHYEQYF; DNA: TGTGCCAGCAGCCAAGATAGAAGGTCGGACCTAGGCCACTACGAGCAGTACTTC
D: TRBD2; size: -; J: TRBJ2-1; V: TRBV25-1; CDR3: CASSERLAGSNEQFF; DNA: TGTGCCAGCAGCGAACGACTAGCGGGGAGCAATGAGCAGTTCTTC
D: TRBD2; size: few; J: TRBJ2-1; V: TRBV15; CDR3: CATSLPKGLAGAPYNEQFF; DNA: TGTGCCACCAGTCTACCGAAAGGACTAGCGGGGGCACCCTACAATGAGCAGTTCTTC
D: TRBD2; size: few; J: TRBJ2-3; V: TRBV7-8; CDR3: CASSRSSGGSTDTQYF; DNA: TGTGCCAGCAGCAGATCTAGCGGGGGGAGCACAGATACGCAGTATTTT
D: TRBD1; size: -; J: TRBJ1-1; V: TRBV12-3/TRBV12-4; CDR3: CASSSSRYRGKGTEAFF; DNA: TGTGCCAGCAGCTCCTCCCGATACAGGGGGAAGGGCACTGAAGCTTTCTTT
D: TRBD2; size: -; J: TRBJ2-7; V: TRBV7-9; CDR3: CASSEETGTSGGTQYF; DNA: TGTGCCAGCAGCGAAGAGACCGGGACTAGCGGGGGAACCCAGTACTTC
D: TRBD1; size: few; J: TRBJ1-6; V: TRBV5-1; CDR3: CASSFYPDRDLSSPLHF; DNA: TGCGCCAGCAGCTTCTACCCGGACAGGGATTTAAGTTCACCCCTCCACTTT
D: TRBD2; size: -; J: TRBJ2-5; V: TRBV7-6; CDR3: CASSPHSGGAKETQYF; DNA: TGTGCCAGCAGTCCCCATAGCGGGGGGGCCAAAGAGACCCAGTACTTC
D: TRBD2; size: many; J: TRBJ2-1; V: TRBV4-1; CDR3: CASSQELAGGDEQFF; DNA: TGCGCCAGCAGCCAAGAACTAGCGGGGGGGGATGAGCAGTTCTTC
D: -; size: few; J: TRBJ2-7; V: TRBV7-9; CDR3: CASSLGHLSYEQYF; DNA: TGTGCCAGCAGCTTGGGGCACCTATCCTACGAGCAGTACTTC
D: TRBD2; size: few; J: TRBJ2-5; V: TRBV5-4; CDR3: CASSPERGLETQYF; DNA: TGTGCCAGCAGCCCGGAGCGGGGATTGGAGACCCAGTACTTC
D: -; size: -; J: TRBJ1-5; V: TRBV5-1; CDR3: CASSLGGVGQPQHF; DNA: TGCGCCAGCAGCTTGGGAGGGGTGGGACAGCCCCAGCATTTT
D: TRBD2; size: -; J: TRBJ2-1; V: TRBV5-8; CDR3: CASSLGLLAGGLNEQFF; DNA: TGTGCCAGCAGCTTGGGACTACTAGCGGGGGGGCTCAATGAGCAGTTCTTC
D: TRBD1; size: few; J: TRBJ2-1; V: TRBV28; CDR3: CASTGTGGYNEQFF; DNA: TGTGCCAGCACCGGGACAGGGGGATACAATGAGCAGTTCTTC
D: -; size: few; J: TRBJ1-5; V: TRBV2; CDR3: CASSIGRQTNQPQHF; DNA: TGTGCCAGCAGTATTGGTCGACAGACCAATCAGCCCCAGCATTTT
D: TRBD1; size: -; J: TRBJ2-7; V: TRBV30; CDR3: CAWSVVGQGVYEQYF; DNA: TGTGCCTGGAGTGTGGTGGGGCAGGGGGTTTACGAGCAGTACTTC
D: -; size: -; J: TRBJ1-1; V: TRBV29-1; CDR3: CSVDAGLGTEAFF; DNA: TGCAGCGTTGACGCGGGGCTGGGGACTGAAGCTTTCTTT
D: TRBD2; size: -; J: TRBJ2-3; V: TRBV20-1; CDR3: CSAFGTSGIIADTQYF; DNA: TGCAGTGCTTTCGGGACTAGCGGGATTATTGCAGATACGCAGTATTTT
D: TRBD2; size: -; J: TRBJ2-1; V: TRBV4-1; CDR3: CASSLGLQYNEQFF; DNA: TGCGCCAGCAGCTTGGGACTACAGTACAATGAGCAGTTCTTC
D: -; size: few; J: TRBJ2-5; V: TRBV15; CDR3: CATSRDWQGRYF; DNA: TGTGCCACCAGCAGAGATTGGCAGGGAAGGTACTTC